Listed below are T cell receptor beta chains from one sample, sequenced in a study of T cell responses to AZD1222 COVID-19 vaccine. Repertoires were generated with immunoSEQ multiplex PCR, while TCRdb's copy carries only in-frame clones and drops some. Of 150,000 to 200,000 clones detected, 85% to 95% appear once; the ten largest clones hold 3.6%. Sequencing was performed on peripheral blood, taken 28 days after the second dose of the MenACWY control vaccine. The receptors shown here come from an adult who received the MenACWY meningococcal vaccine as a control. The CDR3 runs from the conserved cysteine through the conserved F or W. D genes are given only for firm matches. Size tells how often a clone was seen (once, few, many) or the class of an expanded clone, and some rows leave it out.

v_call	d_call	j_call	cdr3_length	clone_size	cdr3_aa	cdr3_nt
TRBV9	TRBD1	TRBJ1-1	15	-	CASSVIGQGVAEAFF	TGTGCCAGCAGCGTTATTGGACAGGGTGTCGCTGAAGCTTTCTTT
TRBV28	TRBD1	TRBJ2-7	14	-	CASRNTGDGGEQYF	TGTGCCAGCAGAAATACAGGGGACGGTGGTGAGCAGTACTTC
TRBV5-1	-	TRBJ1-2	12	-	CASSLAGDGYTF	TGCGCCAGCAGCTTGGCAGGGGACGGCTACACCTTC
TRBV2	-	TRBJ1-6	15	-	CASSENRVENSPLHF	TGTGCCAGCAGTGAAAACAGGGTCGAGAATTCACCCCTCCACTTT
TRBV5-1	TRBD1	TRBJ2-7	14	-	CASSLWTGTNEQYF	TGCGCCAGCAGTCTTTGGACAGGGACAAACGAGCAGTACTTC
TRBV7-2	TRBD1	TRBJ1-4	14	-	CASSPGQGSEKLFF	TGTGCCAGCAGCCCTGGACAGGGGAGCGAAAAACTGTTTTTT
TRBV19	-	TRBJ2-5	14	once	CASSKASSAETQYF	TGTGCCAGTAGCAAGGCTAGTAGCGCAGAGACCCAGTACTTC
TRBV11-3	-	TRBJ1-2	13	-	CASSYGTNYGYTF	TGTGCCAGCAGCTACGGGACGAACTATGGCTACACCTTC
TRBV20-1	-	TRBJ2-3	11	-	CSVGREDTQYF	TGCAGTGTCGGTCGCGAAGATACGCAGTATTTT
TRBV11-2	-	TRBJ2-3	12	-	CASSLGADTQYF	TGTGCCAGCAGCTTAGGTGCAGATACGCAGTATTTT
TRBV6-2/TRBV6-3	TRBD1	TRBJ1-2	18	-	CASSPLAGTGTRSGGYTF	TGTGCCAGCAGCCCCCTGGCCGGGACAGGGACTCGTTCGGGAGGCTACACCTTC
TRBV24-1	-	TRBJ2-3	13	-	CATSARGGDTQYF	TGTGCCACCAGTGCCAGGGGGGGAGATACGCAGTATTTT
TRBV24-1	-	TRBJ1-3	15	-	CATSDPGTTGNTIYF	TGTGCCACCAGTGATCCAGGGACAACTGGAAACACCATATATTTT
TRBV9	-	TRBJ1-1	13	-	CASSVVWDTEAFF	TGTGCCAGCAGCGTAGTCTGGGATACTGAAGCTTTCTTT
TRBV7-2	-	TRBJ1-4	14	-	CASSPGGLGEKLFF	TGTGCCAGCAGCCCCGGGGGCCTAGGAGAAAAACTGTTTTTT
TRBV23-1	-	TRBJ2-7	20	-	CASSQAPNPKEPLGGHEQYF	TGCGCCAGCAGTCAAGCCCCGAATCCAAAAGAGCCTCTCGGGGGACACGAGCAGTACTTC
TRBV19	-	TRBJ2-2	16	-	CASSIRHSPNTGELFF	TGTGCCAGTAGTATACGACACAGCCCGAACACCGGGGAGCTGTTTTTT
TRBV7-3	-	TRBJ2-1	15	-	CASSADLGRYNEQFF	TGTGCCAGCAGCGCCGATCTGGGCCGGTACAATGAGCAGTTCTTC
TRBV6-2/TRBV6-3	-	TRBJ2-1	13	-	CASSYIRGHEQFF	TGTGCCAGCAGTTACATTAGAGGGCATGAGCAGTTCTTC
TRBV29-1	-	TRBJ2-6	15	-	CSVGRQNSGANVLTF	TGCAGCGTTGGAAGACAAAACTCTGGGGCCAACGTCCTGACTTTC
TRBV27	TRBD1	TRBJ2-3	14	-	CASSIGTDGDTQYF	TGTGCCAGCAGCATAGGGACAGATGGTGATACGCAGTATTTT
TRBV5-6	TRBD2	TRBJ2-7	15	-	CASSPPGTSGPLPNF	TGTGCCAGCAGCCCTCCCGGGACTAGCGGCCCCTTGCCCAACTTC
TRBV4-1	-	TRBJ1-2	16	-	CASSPGTSSANYGYTF	TGCGCCAGCAGCCCTGGGACCTCCTCAGCTAACTATGGCTACACCTTC
TRBV28	-	TRBJ1-1	11	-	CASSSRAEAFF	TGTGCCAGCAGTTCCAGGGCTGAAGCTTTCTTT
TRBV6-2/TRBV6-3	-	TRBJ2-4	15	few	CASSYSGIAKNIQYF	TGTGCCAGCAGTTACTCGGGGATAGCCAAAAACATTCAGTACTTC
TRBV5-6	-	TRBJ2-7	13	-	CASSLPEAYEQYF	TGTGCCAGCAGCTTGCCAGAGGCCTACGAGCAGTACTTC
TRBV7-8	-	TRBJ2-1	15	-	CASSLDRVLPNEQFF	TGTGCCAGCAGCTTAGACCGGGTACTCCCAAATGAGCAGTTCTTC
TRBV12-3/TRBV12-4	-	TRBJ2-1	12	-	CASSGEVNEQFF	TGTGCCAGCAGTGGGGAAGTTAATGAGCAGTTCTTC
TRBV19	-	TRBJ1-2	14	-	CASSTEARIYGYTF	TGTGCCAGTTCAACGGAGGCCCGGATCTATGGCTACACCTTC
TRBV5-1	-	TRBJ2-5	14	-	CASSSPVGQETQYF	TGCGCCAGCAGCTCCCCCGTCGGCCAAGAGACCCAGTACTTC
TRBV7-3	-	TRBJ2-2	12	once	CASSPYTGELFF	TGTGCCAGCAGCCCCTACACCGGGGAGCTGTTTTTT
TRBV4-3	-	TRBJ1-5	15	-	CASSQEIQGNQPQHF	TGCGCCAGCAGCCAAGAGATACAGGGCAATCAGCCCCAGCATTTT
TRBV19	-	TRBJ1-4	14	-	CAASRRASNEKLFF	TGTGCCGCGTCACGGCGGGCCTCAAATGAAAAACTGTTTTTT
TRBV19	-	TRBJ1-2	15	-	CASSRVGGMRYGYTF	TGTGCCAGTAGTCGCGTGGGGGGGATGCGCTATGGCTACACCTTC
TRBV28	TRBD2	TRBJ2-7	16	-	CASIPPGLAGSYEQYF	TGTGCCAGCATTCCGCCGGGACTAGCGGGGTCCTACGAGCAGTACTTC
TRBV28	-	TRBJ1-2	11	-	CAIQAHYGYTF	TGTGCCATACAGGCCCACTATGGCTACACCTTC
TRBV9	TRBD1	TRBJ2-7	13	-	CASSGQGWDEQYF	TGTGCCAGCAGCGGACAGGGGTGGGACGAGCAGTACTTC
TRBV29-1	-	TRBJ1-2	12	-	CSVFGREGGYTF	TGCAGCGTGTTCGGCAGGGAAGGCGGCTACACCTTC
TRBV5-8	-	TRBJ1-1	15	-	CASSGHSPVATEAFF	TGTGCCAGCAGCGGTCATTCGCCAGTGGCCACTGAAGCTTTCTTT
TRBV25-1	-	TRBJ1-6	17	-	CASSEYSVLQGNSPLHF	TGTGCCAGCAGTGAATATAGTGTTCTACAGGGAAATTCACCCCTCCACTTT
TRBV5-6	TRBD2	TRBJ2-1	14	once	CASKAGGYYNEQFF	TGTGCCAGCAAAGCGGGAGGGTATTACAATGAGCAGTTCTTC
TRBV2	-	TRBJ1-2	21	-	CASSEPRNADGGGQTMVGYTF	TGTGCCAGCAGTGAGCCGAGAAATGCCGACGGGGGAGGACAGACTATGGTAGGCTACACCTTC